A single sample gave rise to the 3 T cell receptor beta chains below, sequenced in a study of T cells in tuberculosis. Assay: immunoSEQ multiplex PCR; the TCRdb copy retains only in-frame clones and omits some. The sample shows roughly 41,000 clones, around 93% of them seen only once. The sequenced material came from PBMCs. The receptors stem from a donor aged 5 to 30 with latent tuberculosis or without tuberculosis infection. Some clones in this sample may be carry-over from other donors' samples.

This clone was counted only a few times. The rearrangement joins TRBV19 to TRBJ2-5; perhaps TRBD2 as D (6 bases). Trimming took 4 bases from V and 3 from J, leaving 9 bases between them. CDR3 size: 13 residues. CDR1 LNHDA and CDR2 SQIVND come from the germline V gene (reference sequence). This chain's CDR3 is CASSKDYEETQYF. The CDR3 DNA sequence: TGTGCCAGTAGTAAGGACTACGAAGAGACCCAGTACTTC.

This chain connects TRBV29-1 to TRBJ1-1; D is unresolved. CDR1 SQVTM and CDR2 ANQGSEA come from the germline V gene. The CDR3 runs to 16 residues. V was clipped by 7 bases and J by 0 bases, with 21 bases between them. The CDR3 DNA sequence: TGCAGCGGCGACCTCTCTCGGGAAGGTGTGAACACTGAAGCTTTCTTT. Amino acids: CSGDLSREGVNTEAFF.

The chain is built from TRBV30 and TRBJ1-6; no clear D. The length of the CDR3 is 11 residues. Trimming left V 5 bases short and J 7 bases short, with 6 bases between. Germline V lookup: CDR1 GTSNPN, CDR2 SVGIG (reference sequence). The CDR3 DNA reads TGTGCCTGGGGCCGCAATTCACCCCTCCACTTT. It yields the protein CAWGRNSPLHF.